This entry concerns a single T cell receptor beta chain. This entry belongs to a study of blood T cell repertoires in COVID-19. As for the study in general: Both acute and convalescent COVID-19 samples were obtained from the United States, Italy and Spain. Nucleic acid was either cDNA or gDNA, and it came from T cells, B-cell-depleted T cells, or PBMCs.

CDR1 and CDR2 from the germline V gene are SEHNR and FQNEAQ (reference sequence). The CDR3 is 15 amino acids. V lost 0 bases and J lost 1, with 9 bases in between. In the authors' methods: Amplification of reference gene primers provided the estimated nucleated cell counts. Assay used: immunoSEQ multiplex PCR; TCRdb lists only in-frame clones, some missing. V, J and clone size are taken as reported in that table, and D and trimming were inferred from the DNA itself. The sample carries around 60,000 clones, roughly 90% recorded once. The V gene is TRBV7-9, the J gene TRBJ1-1; weak D call: TRBD1 (5 bases). Sequencing was done on a sample of peripheral blood. This TCR derives from a woman in her fifties or sixties with active COVID-19. CDR3 bases: TGTGCCAGCAGCTTAGCCGGGGGGGAGAACACTGAAGCTTTCTTT. Protein product: CASSLAGGENTEAFF.